A selection of T cell receptor beta chains follows, all from one sample in a study of breast tumors, draining lymph nodes, adjacent tissues. One entry per CDR3 protein, called by TCRdb with MiXCR from the multiplex PCR reads. Here the sample spans about 60,000 distinct CDR3 sequences, approximately 57% being singletons. Sequencing input: breast tumor tissue. Receptors originate from a female donor with breast cancer. Some clones in this sample may be carry-over from other donors' samples. Each CDR3 is given with its conserved first and last residue. The D gene is left open where the match is weak. Size tells how often a clone was seen (once, few, many) or the class of an expanded clone, and some rows leave it out.

CDR3 protein: CASTSGTGNSPLHF
CDR3 DNA: TGTGCCAGCACCTCCGGGACAGGGAATTCACCCCTCCACTTT
clone size: .
J gene: TRBJ1-6
D gene: TRBD1
CDR3 length: 14
V gene: TRBV12-3/TRBV12-4

CDR3 protein: CASSLWGGLAGGNEQYF
CDR3 DNA: TGTGCCAGCAGCTTATGGGGGGGGCTAGCGGGAGGGAACGAGCAGTACTTC
clone size: .
J gene: TRBJ2-7
D gene: TRBD2
CDR3 length: 17
V gene: TRBV7-9

CDR3 protein: CASSLARTGELFF
CDR3 DNA: TGTGCCAGCAGTTTAGCGCGTACCGGGGAGCTGTTTTTT
clone size: .
J gene: TRBJ2-2
D gene: .
CDR3 length: 13
V gene: TRBV12-3/TRBV12-4

CDR3 protein: CASSVFFVQRDEQYF
CDR3 DNA: TGTGCCAGCAGCGTCTTCTTCGTCCAGCGGGACGAGCAGTACTTC
clone size: .
J gene: TRBJ2-7
D gene: .
CDR3 length: 15
V gene: TRBV5-6

CDR3 protein: CASSTGLGVGYTF
CDR3 DNA: TGTGCCAGCAGTACAGGGCTAGGGGTCGGCTACACCTTC
clone size: .
J gene: TRBJ1-2
D gene: .
CDR3 length: 13
V gene: TRBV6-6

CDR3 protein: CASSEGGGTEAFF
CDR3 DNA: TGTGCCAGCAGTGAGGGGGGGGGCACTGAAGCTTTCTTT
clone size: .
J gene: TRBJ1-1
D gene: .
CDR3 length: 13
V gene: TRBV2

CDR3 protein: CASSQDVGQPQHF
CDR3 DNA: TGTGCCAGCAGCCAAGATGTGGGGCAGCCCCAGCATTTT
clone size: .
J gene: TRBJ1-5
D gene: .
CDR3 length: 13
V gene: TRBV4-2

CDR3 protein: CASMGDYGYTF
CDR3 DNA: TGTGCCAGCATGGGGGACTATGGCTACACCTTC
clone size: many
J gene: TRBJ1-2
D gene: .
CDR3 length: 11
V gene: TRBV6-5

CDR3 protein: CASSPADSPLHF
CDR3 DNA: TGTGCCAGCAGTCCAGCGGATTCACCCCTCCACTTT
clone size: medium-sized
J gene: TRBJ1-6
D gene: .
CDR3 length: 12
V gene: TRBV6-6

CDR3 protein: CASSFLLAGGPYQETQYF
CDR3 DNA: TGTGCCAGCAGCTTCTTACTAGCGGGGGGTCCGTACCAAGAGACCCAGTACTTC
clone size: many
J gene: TRBJ2-5
D gene: TRBD2
CDR3 length: 18
V gene: TRBV11-2

CDR3 protein: CASSQDIVEGYEQYF
CDR3 DNA: TGCGCCAGCAGCCAAGATATAGTTGAGGGGTACGAGCAGTACTTC
clone size: .
J gene: TRBJ2-7
D gene: .
CDR3 length: 15
V gene: TRBV4-1

CDR3 protein: CASSSSRVNEQFF
CDR3 DNA: TGTGCCAGCAGCTCATCGAGAGTAAATGAGCAGTTCTTC
clone size: many
J gene: TRBJ2-1
D gene: .
CDR3 length: 13
V gene: TRBV7-8

CDR3 protein: CASSQLQGLSGNTIYF
CDR3 DNA: TGCGCCAGCAGCCAACTACAGGGTCTGTCTGGAAACACCATATATTTT
clone size: .
J gene: TRBJ1-3
D gene: .
CDR3 length: 16
V gene: TRBV4-3

CDR3 protein: CASSGWGYQPQHF
CDR3 DNA: TGTGCCAGCAGTGGGTGGGGGTACCAGCCCCAGCATTTT
clone size: .
J gene: TRBJ1-5
D gene: .
CDR3 length: 13
V gene: TRBV7-2

CDR3 protein: CASSLMTRKEGEQFF
CDR3 DNA: TGTGCCAGCAGCCTCATGACTAGGAAAGAGGGTGAGCAGTTCTTC
clone size: .
J gene: TRBJ2-1
D gene: .
CDR3 length: 15
V gene: TRBV7-6

CDR3 protein: CASSTGPGVGNTIYF
CDR3 DNA: TGTGCCAGCAGTACAGGGCCAGGGGTTGGAAACACCATATATTTT
clone size: .
J gene: TRBJ1-3
D gene: .
CDR3 length: 15
V gene: TRBV6-6

CDR3 protein: CASSDGGAGYGYTF
CDR3 DNA: TGTGCCAGCAGCGACGGGGGGGCCGGCTATGGCTACACCTTC
clone size: once
J gene: TRBJ1-2
D gene: .
CDR3 length: 14
V gene: TRBV12-3/TRBV12-4

CDR3 protein: CASSPWSATNEKLFF
CDR3 DNA: TGTGCCAGCTCACCGTGGAGTGCAACTAATGAAAAACTGTTTTTT
clone size: many
J gene: TRBJ1-4
D gene: .
CDR3 length: 15
V gene: TRBV18

CDR3 protein: CASSMAGPNQPQHF
CDR3 DNA: TGTGCCAGTAGTATGGCGGGGCCCAATCAGCCCCAGCATTTT
clone size: .
J gene: TRBJ1-5
D gene: .
CDR3 length: 14
V gene: TRBV19

CDR3 protein: CASSSSLRSTNYGYTF
CDR3 DNA: TGTGCCAGCAGTTCATCACTAAGGTCTACTAACTATGGCTACACCTTC
clone size: once
J gene: TRBJ1-2
D gene: .
CDR3 length: 16
V gene: TRBV6-6

CDR3 protein: CASSQSAGGLGNIQYF
CDR3 DNA: TGTGCCAGCAGCCAATCCGCAGGGGGCCTGGGAAACATTCAGTACTTC
clone size: .
J gene: TRBJ2-4
D gene: TRBD1
CDR3 length: 16
V gene: TRBV4-2

CDR3 protein: CATRDVSDEQFF
CDR3 DNA: TGTGCCACCAGGGACGTCAGTGATGAGCAGTTCTTC
clone size: .
J gene: TRBJ2-1
D gene: .
CDR3 length: 12
V gene: TRBV24-1

CDR3 protein: CSVAADTQYF
CDR3 DNA: TGCAGCGTTGCCGCAGATACGCAGTATTTT
clone size: .
J gene: TRBJ2-3
D gene: .
CDR3 length: 10
V gene: TRBV29-1

CDR3 protein: CASSKLGLAGGEGDNEQFF
CDR3 DNA: TGTGCCAGCAGCAAGTTGGGACTAGCGGGGGGCGAGGGGGACAATGAGCAGTTCTTC
clone size: few
J gene: TRBJ2-1
D gene: TRBD2
CDR3 length: 19
V gene: TRBV6-2/TRBV6-3

CDR3 protein: CASERVGGYTF
CDR3 DNA: TGTGCCAGCGAGAGGGTGGGAGGCTACACCTTC
clone size: once
J gene: TRBJ1-2
D gene: .
CDR3 length: 11
V gene: TRBV2